The rows below give T cell receptor beta chains drawn from one sample of a study of blood T cell repertoires in COVID-19. Profiling relied on immunoSEQ multiplex PCR, and the TCRdb table lists in-frame clones only, not all of them. The sample yields about 360,000 clones, roughly 90% seen once. The sample comprised peripheral blood. These receptors were obtained from an older woman with COVID-19, enrolled during active disease. CDR3s include the opening cysteine and the closing phenylalanine or tryptophan. D genes are given only for firm matches. Only some rows state a clone size, as once, few, many or a class for expanded clones.

NA	NA	TRBV27	TRBJ2-5	TGTGCCAGCAGCCAGGGTTTTAAAGAGACCCAGTACTTC	CASSQGFKETQYF
NA	NA	TRBV7-2	TRBJ1-5	TGTGCCAGCAGCCGAGTGGGCCAGGCTCAGCATTTT	CASSRVGQAQHF
TRBD1	NA	TRBV7-3	TRBJ1-1	TGTGCCAGCAGGCGACAGGGGAGCACTGAAGCTTTCTTT	CASRRQGSTEAFF
NA	NA	TRBV18	TRBJ1-1	TGTGCCAGCTCACCTATCAGGGAAGGAAACACTGAAGCTTTCTTT	CASSPIREGNTEAFF
TRBD2	NA	TRBV4-3	TRBJ2-7	TGCGCCAGCAGCCAAGGCGTAGGGCGGGGGGAGTCCTACGAGCAGTACTTC	CASSQGVGRGESYEQYF
TRBD1	NA	TRBV27	TRBJ2-7	TGTGCCAGCAGTTCCAGGACAGGACGCCTGGAAGAGCAGTACTTC	CASSSRTGRLEEQYF
NA	once	TRBV5-1	TRBJ1-2	TGCGCCAGCAGCTTGGGAGGGAACTATGGCTACACCTTC	CASSLGGNYGYTF
NA	NA	TRBV6-5	TRBJ2-7	TGTGCCAGCAGTACACCCTACGAGCAGTACTTC	CASSTPYEQYF
TRBD2	few	TRBV28	TRBJ2-2	TGTGCCAGCAGTTTTGCTAGCGGGGGCACCGGGGAGCTGTTTTTT	CASSFASGGTGELFF
NA	NA	TRBV6-4	TRBJ1-2	TGTGCCAGCAGTGACTCTTACGCAGGAGGCGGCTACACCTTC	CASSDSYAGGGYTF
TRBD1	NA	TRBV19	TRBJ1-2	TGTGCCAGTAGCGAATGGGACAGGGGGCGCAAGGGCTACACCTTC	CASSEWDRGRKGYTF
TRBD1	NA	TRBV5-1	TRBJ1-5	TGCGCCAGCAGCTTACAGGGGAGGATCAATCAGCCCCAGCATTTT	CASSLQGRINQPQHF
TRBD1	NA	TRBV12-5	TRBJ2-1	TGTGCTAGTGGTTTCGGACAGGGGTCCTACAATGAGCAGTTCTTC	CASGFGQGSYNEQFF
NA	NA	TRBV7-8	TRBJ1-4	TGTGCCAGCAGCTTAGATGTCGCGGTCGCCAGTCCTGAGGAAAAACTGTTTTTT	CASSLDVAVASPEEKLFF
TRBD1	NA	TRBV29-1	TRBJ1-2	TGCAGCGTGGAGACAGGGTTGAGAGGCTACACCTTC	CSVETGLRGYTF
NA	NA	TRBV4-3	TRBJ1-1	TGCGCCAGCAGCCGAGGGACTGCAATAATGAACACTGAAGCTTTCTTT	CASSRGTAIMNTEAFF
TRBD1	NA	TRBV10-3	TRBJ2-3	TGTGCCATCAGTAGCCTGGGACAGGGGGCATCAGATACGCAGTATTTT	CAISSLGQGASDTQYF
NA	NA	TRBV12-3/TRBV12-4	TRBJ1-2	TGTGCCAGCAGACCAGGGGACTATGGCTACACCTTC	CASRPGDYGYTF
NA	NA	TRBV6-5	TRBJ1-1	TGTGCCAGCAGCGGGGACGGGGGGTCGAACACTGAAGCTTTCTTT	CASSGDGGSNTEAFF
NA	NA	TRBV18	TRBJ2-7	TGTGCCAGCTCACCACCCTTTACATACGAGCAGTACTTC	CASSPPFTYEQYF
NA	NA	TRBV2	TRBJ1-1	TGTGCCAGCGCCGGGGGGGACTATGTGGCTTTCTTT	CASAGGDYVAFF
NA	NA	TRBV19	TRBJ1-6	TGTGCCAGTACCGTTGCTGGACTCCGTGCACCCCTCCACTTT	CASTVAGLRAPLHF
NA	few	TRBV2	TRBJ1-5	TGTGCCAGCAGTGAAAACCAGGGGAGTCAGCCCCAGCATTTT	CASSENQGSQPQHF
NA	NA	TRBV6-5	TRBJ1-4	TGTGCCAGCAGTTATCGTTGGGGGGTGGATGAAAAACTGTTTTTT	CASSYRWGVDEKLFF
TRBD1	NA	TRBV5-4	TRBJ2-7	TGTGCCAGCAGACCCGTTCCGGGACAGGTATACTACGAGCAGTACTTC	CASRPVPGQVYYEQYF
TRBD2	NA	TRBV3-1/TRBV3-2	TRBJ2-2	TGTGCCAGCACCTTGACTAGCGGGGGGGCAAACACCGGGGAGCTGTTTTTT	CASTLTSGGANTGELFF
TRBD2	NA	TRBV7-2	TRBJ2-3	TGTGCCAGCAGCTCCCTAGTTTTCAGCGGGGGGGCGGCAGATACGCAGTATTTT	CASSSLVFSGGAADTQYF
TRBD1	NA	TRBV27	TRBJ2-1	TGTGCCAGCAGTCAACGACAGGGGTTTCTCTATGAGCAGTTCTTC	CASSQRQGFLYEQFF
NA	NA	TRBV13	TRBJ2-1	TGTGCCAGCAACGATGGAGTCCACAATGAGCAGTTCTTC	CASNDGVHNEQFF
NA	few	TRBV10-3	TRBJ2-7	TGTGCCATCAGTGAGCGCAGGGGGGTAAGCTACGAGCAGTACTTC	CAISERRGVSYEQYF
NA	once	TRBV27	TRBJ2-5	TGTGCCAGCAGTTTATACCCAGAATTCCAAGAGACCCAGTACTTC	CASSLYPEFQETQYF
TRBD1	few	TRBV19	TRBJ1-5	TGTGCCAGTAGGACCCAGGGGGCGGGTCAGCCCCAGCATTTT	CASRTQGAGQPQHF
NA	NA	TRBV7-3	TRBJ1-1	TGTGCCAGCAGCCCAGGGATGAACACTGAAGCTTTCTTT	CASSPGMNTEAFF
NA	NA	TRBV12-5	TRBJ2-7	TGTGCTAGTGGCTCTCGGTCCGTTCCGAGCTCCTACGAGCAGTACTTC	CASGSRSVPSSYEQYF
TRBD2	once	TRBV6-5	TRBJ2-3	TGTGCCAACTCACTAGCGGGGACAGATACGCAGTATTTT	CANSLAGTDTQYF
NA	NA	TRBV12-3/TRBV12-4	TRBJ2-3	TGTGCCAGCCGCGCCACTAGGGTGCATTTT	CASRATRVHF
TRBD1	NA	TRBV10-3	TRBJ1-2	TGTGCCATCAGTGAGACGGACAGGGATTATGGCTACACCTTC	CAISETDRDYGYTF
TRBD1	NA	TRBV10-3	TRBJ1-5	TGTGCCATCAGCGGTGGGACAGGCAATCAGCCCCAGCATTTT	CAISGGTGNQPQHF
TRBD2	once	TRBV6-5	TRBJ2-2	TGTGCCAGCAGTTACTATGCGGGAGCGACCGGGGAGCTGTTTTTT	CASSYYAGATGELFF
TRBD1	NA	TRBV19	TRBJ2-4	TGTGCCAGTATTAGCCAGGGGGACATTCAGTACTTC	CASISQGDIQYF
NA	NA	TRBV9	TRBJ1-4	TGTGCCAGCAGCGTAGGGGGGCGGACAACTAATGAAAAACTGTTTTTT	CASSVGGRTTNEKLFF